This T cell receptor beta chain was retrieved from a study of T-cell memory formation after mild COVID-19. About the research overall: Clusters were largely donor specific.

Findings and caveats of the study: Shrinking CD4+ clones resided mostly in CM and EM, and CD8+ ones in EMRA.

Constant-segment-primed 5'RACE gave TCR alpha and TCR beta cDNA libraries with sample barcodes and UMIs. TCRdb reanalysed the 5' RACE reads using MiXCR and keeps one entry per CDR3 protein. The data show 400,000 to 450,000 distinct CDR3 sequences, roughly 17% seen once. The CDR3 has 14 residues. CDR1 SGHVS and CDR2 FNYEAQ come from the germline V gene. V was pared by 6 bases and J by 1 base, with 12 bases between. This clonotype was counted only a few times. What it binds is not known. The receptor was isolated from a man younger than 35 who had mild COVID-19 (a few samples of this study predate the infection). Cell type and time point are not known. V usage is TRBV7-6 and J usage is TRBJ2-5; D not resolved. The sample was PBMCs or a T cell subset sorted from them (not recorded which). The CDR3 region has the DNA TGTGCCAGCAGTCCTCGGTGGAGCCAAGAGACCCAGTACTTC. It encodes CASSPRWSQETQYF.